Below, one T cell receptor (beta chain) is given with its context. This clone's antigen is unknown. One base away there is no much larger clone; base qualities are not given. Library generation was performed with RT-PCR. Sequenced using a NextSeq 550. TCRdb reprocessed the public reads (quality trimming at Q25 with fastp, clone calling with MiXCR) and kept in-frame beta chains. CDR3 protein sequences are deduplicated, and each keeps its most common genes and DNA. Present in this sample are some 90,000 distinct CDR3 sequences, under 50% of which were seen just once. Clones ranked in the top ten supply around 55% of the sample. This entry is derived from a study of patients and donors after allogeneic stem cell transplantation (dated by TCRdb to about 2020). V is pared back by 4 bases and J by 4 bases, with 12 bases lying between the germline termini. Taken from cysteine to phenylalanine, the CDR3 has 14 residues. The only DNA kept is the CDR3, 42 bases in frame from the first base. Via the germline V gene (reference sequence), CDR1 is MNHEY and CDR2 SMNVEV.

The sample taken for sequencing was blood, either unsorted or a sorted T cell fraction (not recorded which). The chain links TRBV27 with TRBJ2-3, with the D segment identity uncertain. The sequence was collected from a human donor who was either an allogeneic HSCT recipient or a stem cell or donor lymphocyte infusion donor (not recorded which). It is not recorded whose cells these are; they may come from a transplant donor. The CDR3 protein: CASSWMDHSDTQYF. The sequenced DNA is TGTGCCAGCAGTTGGATGGACCATTCAGATACGCAGTATTTT.